The clone carrying this TCR beta chain has ten or more counts. Its antigen is not known. The data derive from a study of T cells in Graves' hyperthyroidism and ophthalmopathy. Findings and caveats of the study: Model-based prediction identified ophthalmopathy a median 6.5 months prior to its onset.

Trimming removed 2 bases at V and 4 bases at J, with 9 bases between. This CDR3 region has 13 residues. Germline CDR1 MGHRA, CDR2 YSYEKL. Amplification of TCR beta CDR3 regions was performed using RNA transcripts as template. A first-round RT-PCR of the TCR CDR3 used the HTBI primer set. TCRdb ran MiXCR on the multiplex PCR reads and lists one entry per CDR3 protein. The sample lists about 250,000 distinct CDR3 sequences; around 26% were seen once. The study included ophthalmopathy patients with Clinical Activity Score at least 3, NOSPECS grade at least 4 and duration under 3 months. Patients showing uncontrolled infection, other autoimmune disease, pregnancy or lactation were ineligible.

This receptor was obtained from a woman between 35 and 50 years old with Graves' ophthalmopathy. Material: blood. The V call is TRBV4-1, the J call TRBJ2-7, with D maybe TRBD1 (6 bases). The CDR3 loop reads CASSQNRVYEQYF. The CDR3 DNA reads TGCGCCAGCAGCCAAAACAGGGTGTACGAGCAGTACTTC.